This T cell receptor (beta chain) came from a study of shared clonotypes between healthy human individuals. Study-level results: Investigators collected only blood, and repertoires in tissues likely differ. Naive subsets, compared against memory subsets, generally had larger estimated richness values. A few donors had around 5.2% of their naive CD4 clonotypes in common.

The donors, all of them Caucasian adults, lived in Nashville, Tennessee. Worth noting for this clone: Its antigen is not identified.

Repertoires were generated with immunoSEQ multiplex PCR, while TCRdb's copy carries only in-frame clones and drops some. The table includes about a million clones, about 74% detected once. CDR1 is SGHRS and CDR2 is YFSETQ in the germline V gene. The J segment lost 7 bases and the V segment lost 4 bases, leaving 7 bases of the junction unmatched. CDR3 length: 14 residues. The TCR originated in a man aged 18 to 35 in good health. The sample consisted of memory CD4+ T cells sorted from blood. Subset denoted: CD45RA-negative fraction. V gene TRBV5-1 combines with J gene TRBJ1-4, with 7 bases that match TRBD1. The CDR3: CASSPDRLGEKLFF. Written as DNA, the CDR3 is TGCGCCAGCAGCCCGGACAGGTTGGGTGAAAAACTGTTTTTT. Full variable domain (remainder filled in from reference TRBV5-1 and TRBJ1-4): KAGVTQTPRYLIKTRGQQVTLSCSPISGHRSVSWYQQTPGQGLQFLFEYFSETQRNKGNFPGRFSGRQFSNSRSEMNVSTLELGDSALYLCASSPDRLGEKLFFGSGTQLSVL.